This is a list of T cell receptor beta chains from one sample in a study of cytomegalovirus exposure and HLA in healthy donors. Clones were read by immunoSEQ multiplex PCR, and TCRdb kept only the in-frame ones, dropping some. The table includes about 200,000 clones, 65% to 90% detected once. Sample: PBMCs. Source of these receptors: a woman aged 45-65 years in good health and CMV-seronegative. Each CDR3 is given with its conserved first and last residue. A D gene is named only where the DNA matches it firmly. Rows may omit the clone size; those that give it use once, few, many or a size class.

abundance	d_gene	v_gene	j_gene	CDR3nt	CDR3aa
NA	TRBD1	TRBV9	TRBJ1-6	TGTGCCAGCAGCGTAGACACAGGGGGGTATAATTCACCCCTCCACTTT	CASSVDTGGYNSPLHF
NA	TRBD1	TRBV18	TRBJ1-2	TGTGCCAGCTCACCCGGGACAGGGGGCGAAGAAGGCTACACCTTC	CASSPGTGGEEGYTF
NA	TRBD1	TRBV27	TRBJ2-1	TGTGCCAGCAGTTTGGGACAGGGGGGTTACAATGAGCAGTTCTTC	CASSLGQGGYNEQFF
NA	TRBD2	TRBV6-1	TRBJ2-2	TGTGCCAGCAGTGAAACCGGACTAGCGGTTTTCACCGGGGAGCTGTTTTTT	CASSETGLAVFTGELFF
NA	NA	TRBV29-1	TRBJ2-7	TGCAGCGTTTTATACATCAGCTCCTACGAGCAGTACTTC	CSVLYISSYEQYF
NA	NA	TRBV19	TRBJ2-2	TGTGCCAGTAGTATAACAGGGTCAAACACCGGGGAGCTGTTTTTT	CASSITGSNTGELFF
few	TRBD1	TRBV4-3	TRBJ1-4	TGCGCCAGCAGCCTAGCGACAGGGGGCGATGAAAAACTGTTTTTT	CASSLATGGDEKLFF
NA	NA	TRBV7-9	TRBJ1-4	TGTGCCAGCAGCCAGGAACACCGCAATGAAAAACTGTTTTTT	CASSQEHRNEKLFF
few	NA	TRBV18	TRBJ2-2	TGTGCCAGCTCAGAGTACACCGGGGAGCTGTTTTTT	CASSEYTGELFF
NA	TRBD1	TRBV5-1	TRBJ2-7	TGCGCCAGCAGCGACACAGGGGGCAGTCACTACGAGCAGTACTTC	CASSDTGGSHYEQYF
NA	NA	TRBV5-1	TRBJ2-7	TGCGCCAGCAGCTTGGAACGGGTGACCACCTACGAGCAGTACTTC	CASSLERVTTYEQYF
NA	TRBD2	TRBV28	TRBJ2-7	TGTGCCAGCAGTTTGGGGACTAGCGGGACCGCCTACGAGCAGTACTTC	CASSLGTSGTAYEQYF
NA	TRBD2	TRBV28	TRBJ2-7	TGTGCCAGCAGTTTGGAATTAGCGGGAGGCTACCGGGACGAGCAGTACTTC	CASSLELAGGYRDEQYF
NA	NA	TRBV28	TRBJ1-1	TGTGCCAGCACTAGAGGGGGGGGGCAAGCGAACACTGAAGCTTTCTTT	CASTRGGGQANTEAFF
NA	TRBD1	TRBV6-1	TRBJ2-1	TGTGCCAGCAGTGAATTTGGGACAGGGACGTACAATGAGCAGTTCTTC	CASSEFGTGTYNEQFF
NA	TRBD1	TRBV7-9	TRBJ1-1	TGTGCCAGCAGCTCACGGACAGGGGCTGAAGCTTTCTTT	CASSSRTGAEAFF
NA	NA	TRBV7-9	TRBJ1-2	TGTGTAAGCGCGGGGTGGAACTATGGCTACACCTTC	CVSAGWNYGYTF
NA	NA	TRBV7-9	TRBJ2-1	TGTGCCAGCAGCTTAACAAGCAGGGGACAGTTCTTC	CASSLTSRGQFF
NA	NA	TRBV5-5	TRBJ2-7	TGTGCCAGCAGCTTGAATGGTCAGAACCCTTACGAGCAGTACTTC	CASSLNGQNPYEQYF
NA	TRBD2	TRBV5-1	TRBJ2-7	TGCGCCAGCAGCTTGTCGCCGACTAGCGGCCCCTACGAGCAGTACTTC	CASSLSPTSGPYEQYF
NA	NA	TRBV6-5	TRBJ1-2	TGTGCCAGCAGTTACTCGGGCGGGAACTATGGCTACACCTTC	CASSYSGGNYGYTF
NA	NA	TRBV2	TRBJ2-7	TGTGCCAGCATAGGACTCCGGGACTTTCAAACCTACGAGCAGTACTTC	CASIGLRDFQTYEQYF
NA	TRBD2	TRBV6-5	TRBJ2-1	TGTGCCAGCAGTTCCCTAGCGGGAGTTCGGGACAATGAGCAGTTCTTC	CASSSLAGVRDNEQFF
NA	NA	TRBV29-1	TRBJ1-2	TGCAGCGTTGACAGGCAGGGGTGGGTTGATGGCTACACCTTC	CSVDRQGWVDGYTF
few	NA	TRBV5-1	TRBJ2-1	TGCGCCAGCAGCTTGGTGGGGGAGGTGGAAGAGCAGTTCTTC	CASSLVGEVEEQFF
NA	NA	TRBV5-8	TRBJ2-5	TGTGCCAGCAGCTTTACCCATAGAGAGACCCAGTACTTC	CASSFTHRETQYF
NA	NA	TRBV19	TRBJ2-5	TGTGCCAGTAGTATGGGGCCAGGCGAAGAGACCCAGTACTTC	CASSMGPGEETQYF
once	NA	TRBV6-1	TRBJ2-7	TGTGCCAGCAGTACCTCAGTCGGGACTTCCTACGAGCAGTACTTC	CASSTSVGTSYEQYF
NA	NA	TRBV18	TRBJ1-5	TGTGCCAGCTCACCTCAGGGGAGCAATCAGCCCCAGCATTTT	CASSPQGSNQPQHF
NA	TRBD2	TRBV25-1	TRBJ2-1	TGTGCCAGCAGTTCTCGGACTAGCGTCTACAATGAGCAGTTCTTC	CASSSRTSVYNEQFF
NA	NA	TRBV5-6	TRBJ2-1	TGTGCCAGCAGCTTGGAACGGACAGAAGTATTCTACAATGAGCAGTTCTTC	CASSLERTEVFYNEQFF
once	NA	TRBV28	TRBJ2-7	TGTGCCAGCAGGTTTTACGGCGGGACTTCCTACGAGCAGTACTTC	CASRFYGGTSYEQYF
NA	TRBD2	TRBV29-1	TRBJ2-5	TGCAGCGTTGATCGGGTGGGACTAGCGACAGAGGGTGAGACCCAGTACTTC	CSVDRVGLATEGETQYF
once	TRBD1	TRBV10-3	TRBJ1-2	TGTGCCATCAGTGAGAGCGTAGGGACAGTGGGGGACTATGGCTACACCTTC	CAISESVGTVGDYGYTF
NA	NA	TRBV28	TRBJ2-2	TGTGCCAGCAGTACCTACTCAGGATCGGAGCTGTTTTTT	CASSTYSGSELFF
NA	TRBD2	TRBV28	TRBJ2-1	TGTGCCAGCAGCTTCGGGTCTCTTCCGGGACTAGCGGGAGTCCCGAGCTCCTACAATGAGCAGTTCTTC	CASSFGSLPGLAGVPSSYNEQFF
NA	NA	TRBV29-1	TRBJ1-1	TGCAGCGTTGGGGCGAACACTGAAGCTTTCTTT	CSVGANTEAFF
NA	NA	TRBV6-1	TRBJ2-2	TGTGCCAGCAGTGAAAGTAGTAGCGAGCCCCCCGGGGAGCTGTTTTTT	CASSESSSEPPGELFF
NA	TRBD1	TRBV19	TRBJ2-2	TGTGCCAGTAGTATTTGGACAGGGGGCGCTTCCGGGGAGCTGTTTTTT	CASSIWTGGASGELFF
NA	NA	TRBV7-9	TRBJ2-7	TGTGCAGGGGTTTCTGACTACGAGCAGTACTTC	CAGVSDYEQYF
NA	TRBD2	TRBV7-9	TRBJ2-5	TGTTCCAGCAGAACGACGGGAGGGCCAGAGACCCAGTACTTC	CSSRTTGGPETQYF